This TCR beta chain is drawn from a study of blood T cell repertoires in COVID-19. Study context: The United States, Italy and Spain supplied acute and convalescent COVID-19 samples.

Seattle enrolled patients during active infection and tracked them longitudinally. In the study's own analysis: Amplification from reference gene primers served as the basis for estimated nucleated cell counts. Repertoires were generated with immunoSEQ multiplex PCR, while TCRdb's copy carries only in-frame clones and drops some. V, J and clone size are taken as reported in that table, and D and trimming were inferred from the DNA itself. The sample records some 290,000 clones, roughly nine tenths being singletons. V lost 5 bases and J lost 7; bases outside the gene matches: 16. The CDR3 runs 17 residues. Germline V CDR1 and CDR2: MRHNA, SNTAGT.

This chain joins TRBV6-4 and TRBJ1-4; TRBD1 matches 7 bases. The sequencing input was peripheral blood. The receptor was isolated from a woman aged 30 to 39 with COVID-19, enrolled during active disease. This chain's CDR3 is CASSYNGQAAVSEKLFF. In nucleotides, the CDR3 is TGTGCCAGCAGTTATAACGGACAGGCAGCGGTCAGTGAAAAACTGTTTTTT.